The clone carrying this T cell receptor (beta chain) was seen more than once but under ten times. The data derive from a study of blood T cell repertoires in COVID-19. Study-level information: Researchers got acute and convalescent COVID-19 samples from the United States, Italy and Spain. PBMCs, B-cell-depleted T cells, or T cells were the source of the cDNA or gDNA that made up the material.

How the authors handled the data: Estimated nucleated cell counts came from reference gene primer amplification. TCRdb's copy holds only in-frame clones and misses some; the assay was immunoSEQ multiplex PCR. That table supplies the V and J calls and clone size; D and trimming were determined from the DNA. The table records about 160,000 clones, 75% to 85% of them present only once. The sequence derives from a human donor in a cohort sampled during active COVID-19. The sequenced material came from peripheral blood.

The CDR3 sequence is CASSIRSGWHEQFF. The CDR3 region has the DNA TGTGCCAGTAGTATAAGGTCAGGGTGGCATGAGCAGTTCTTC. This chain uses TRBV19 with TRBJ2-1; tentative D call: TRBD1 (5 bases). From germline, CDR1 is LNHDA and CDR2 SQIVND (reference sequence). This CDR3 contains 14 residues. Trimming took 2 bases from V and 8 from J, leaving 13 bases between them. Using reference TRBV19 and TRBJ2-1 for the parts outside the CDR3, the full variable domain is DGGITQSPKYLFRKEGQNVTLSCEQNLNHDAMYWYRQDPGQGLRLIYYSQIVNDFQKGDIAEGYSVSREKKESFPLTVTSAQKNPTAFYLCASSIRSGWHEQFFGPGTRLTVL.